Below, one T cell receptor beta chain is given with its context. In the authors' workflow: Nucleated cell number was recorded as an estimate derived from reference gene primer amplification. Clones were sequenced by immunoSEQ multiplex PCR, and TCRdb holds only the in-frame ones, with some missing. That table gives V, J and clone size, and the DNA gave D and trimming. The data contain some 110,000 clones, around 83% of them singletons. The CDR3 is 15 amino acids. Trimming stripped 6 bases from V and 5 bases from J, with 22 bases between. Germline V CDR1 and CDR2: GTSNPN, SVGIG (reference sequence). These data come from a study of blood T cell repertoires in COVID-19. Study-level background: The United States, Italy and Spain supplied acute and convalescent COVID-19 samples. T cells, B-cell-depleted T cells, or PBMCs provided the cDNA or gDNA that served as material.

The sequence came from a man between 65 and 85 years old with acute or convalescent COVID-19. Sequencing was done on a sample of peripheral blood. The gene calls are TRBV30 and TRBJ1-1; perhaps TRBD1 as D (5 bases). The CDR3 sequence is CACPRSGGVGTEAFF. CDR3 DNA sequence: TGTGCCTGCCCTCGGTCGGGGGGGGTTGGTACTGAAGCTTTCTTT. Variable domain in full (rest from reference TRBV30 and TRBJ1-1): SQTIHQWPATLVQPVGSPLSLECTVEGTSNPNLYWYRQAAGRGLQLLFYSVGIGQISSEVPQNLSASRPQDRQFILSSKKLLLSDSGFYLCACPRSGGVGTEAFFGQGTRLTVV.